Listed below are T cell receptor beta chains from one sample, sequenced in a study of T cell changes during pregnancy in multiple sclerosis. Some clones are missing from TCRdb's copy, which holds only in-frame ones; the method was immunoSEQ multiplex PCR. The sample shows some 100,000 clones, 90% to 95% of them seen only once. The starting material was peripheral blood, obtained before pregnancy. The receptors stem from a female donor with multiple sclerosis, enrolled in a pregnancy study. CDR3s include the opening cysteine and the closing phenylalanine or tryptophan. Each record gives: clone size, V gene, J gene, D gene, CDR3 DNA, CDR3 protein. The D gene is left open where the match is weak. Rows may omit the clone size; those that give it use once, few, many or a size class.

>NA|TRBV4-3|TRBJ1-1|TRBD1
TGCGCCAGCAGCCTGACCGGGACAGGGAAAACTGAAGCTTTCTTT
CASSLTGTGKTEAFF
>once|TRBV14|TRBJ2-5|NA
TGTGCCAGCAGCCAAGGGACGGGAATGGCGACCCAGTACTTC
CASSQGTGMATQYF
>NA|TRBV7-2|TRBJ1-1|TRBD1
TGTGCCAGCAGCGCTCAGGGGGGAGACACTGAAGCTTTCTTT
CASSAQGGDTEAFF
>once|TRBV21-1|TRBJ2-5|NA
TGTGCCAGCAGCAAAAGGGGCGATGAGACCCAGTACTTC
CASSKRGDETQYF
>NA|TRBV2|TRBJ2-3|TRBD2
TGTGCCAGCAGGCGGGAGGTGACAGATACGCAGTATTTT
CASRREVTDTQYF
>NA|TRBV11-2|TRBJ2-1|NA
TGTGCCAGCAGCTTAGAACAGAACAATGAGCAGTTCTTC
CASSLEQNNEQFF
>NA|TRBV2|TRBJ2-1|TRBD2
TGTGCCAGCAGTGGGTCGGCTAGCGGGAGACCTAGCTCCTACAATGAGCAGTTCTTC
CASSGSASGRPSSYNEQFF
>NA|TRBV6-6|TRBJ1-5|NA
TGTGCCAGCAAACAGGGTCGGTGGCAGCCCCAGCATTTT
CASKQGRWQPQHF
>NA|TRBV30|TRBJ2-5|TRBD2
TGTGCCTGGAGTCGACTAGCGGTCATCCAAGAGACCCAGTACTTC
CAWSRLAVIQETQYF
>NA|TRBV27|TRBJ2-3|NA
TGTGCCAGCAGCCCCTTCGTCGCAGATACGCAGTATTTT
CASSPFVADTQYF
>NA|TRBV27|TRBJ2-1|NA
TGTGCCAGCACCCCGGCGAGGGAAGCCTACAATGAGCAGTTCTTC
CASTPAREAYNEQFF
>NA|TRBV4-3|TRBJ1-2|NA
TGCGCCAGCAGCCAAGGGGTGGACTTCTATGGCTACACCTTC
CASSQGVDFYGYTF
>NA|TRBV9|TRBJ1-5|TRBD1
TGTGCCAGCAGCGTAGGACAGGGGGACAATCAGCCCCAGCATTTT
CASSVGQGDNQPQHF
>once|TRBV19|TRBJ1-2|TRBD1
TGTGCCATCCAGGACAGGAACTATGGCTACACCTTC
CAIQDRNYGYTF
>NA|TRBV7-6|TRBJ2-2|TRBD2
TGTGCCAGCAGTCCTCTTACCGGGACTAGAAGAACCGGGGAGCTGTTTTTT
CASSPLTGTRRTGELFF
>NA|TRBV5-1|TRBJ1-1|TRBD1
TGCGCCAGCAGCTGGGGACAGGAAGCTTTCTTT
CASSWGQEAFF
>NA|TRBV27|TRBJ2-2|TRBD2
TGTGCCAGCAGTCACTCCGTCTTAGCGGGAGTTGTCACCGGGGAGCTGTTTTTT
CASSHSVLAGVVTGELFF
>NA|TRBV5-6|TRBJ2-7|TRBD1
TGTGCCAGCAGCTTGGTGGGGGGACAGGGCGTCGAGCAGTACTTC
CASSLVGGQGVEQYF
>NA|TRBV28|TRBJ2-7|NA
TGTGCCAGCAGTCCGATGAGGGGACTTTACGAGCAGTACTTC
CASSPMRGLYEQYF
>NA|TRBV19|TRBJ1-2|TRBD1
TGTGCCACCCGGACAGGGGCGGGTGGCTACACCTTC
CATRTGAGGYTF
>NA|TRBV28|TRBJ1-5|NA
TGTGCCAGCAGATCAGGTAACAATCAGCCCCAGCATTTT
CASRSGNNQPQHF
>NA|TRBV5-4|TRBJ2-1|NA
TGTGCCAGCAGCTTAACAGCGGAATACAATGAGCAGTTCTTC
CASSLTAEYNEQFF
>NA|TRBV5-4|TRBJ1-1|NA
TGTGCCAGCAGCTTGGGGGCGAACACTGAAGCTTTCTTT
CASSLGANTEAFF
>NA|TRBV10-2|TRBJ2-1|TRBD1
TGCGCCAGCAGTCTTGACAGGGGGCGTGGTGAGCAGTTCTTC
CASSLDRGRGEQFF
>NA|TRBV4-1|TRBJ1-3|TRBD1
TGCGCCAGCAGCCAAGCAAGGGCTGGGACAGGGCGTGTGGACACCATATATTTT
CASSQARAGTGRVDTIYF
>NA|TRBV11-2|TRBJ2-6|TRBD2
TGTGCCAGCAGCTTAGCGGGTCGGGGGGCTGGGGCCAACGTCCTGACTTTC
CASSLAGRGAGANVLTF
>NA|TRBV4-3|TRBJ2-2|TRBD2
TGCGCCAGCAGCCAATTTAGCAGCGGGAGTGTGAACACCGGGGAGCTGTTTTTT
CASSQFSSGSVNTGELFF
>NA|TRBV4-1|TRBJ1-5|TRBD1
TGCGCCAGCAGGCTGGGGCCAGGGGGAAAGACCAGTCAGCCCCAGCATTTT
CASRLGPGGKTSQPQHF
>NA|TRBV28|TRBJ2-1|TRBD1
TGTGCCAGCAGTTTTAACAGGGGATGGGAGCAGTTCTTC
CASSFNRGWEQFF
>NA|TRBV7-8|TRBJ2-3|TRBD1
TGTGCCACCCGACAGGGGAGACGCGAAACGGATACGCAGTATTTT
CATRQGRRETDTQYF
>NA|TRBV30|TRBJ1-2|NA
TGTGCCTGGAGTGCCCTAGTCTACACCTTC
CAWSALVYTF
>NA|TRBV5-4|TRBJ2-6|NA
TGTGCCAGCAGCTTGTCGGGTTCTGGGGCCAACGTCCTGACTTTC
CASSLSGSGANVLTF
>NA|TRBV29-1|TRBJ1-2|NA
TGCAGCGTCGCGGGAACTAACTATGGCTACACCTTC
CSVAGTNYGYTF
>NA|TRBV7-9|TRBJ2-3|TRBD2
TGTGCCATCCGCCGGGAGTGGCTAGCGGATAGCACAGATACGCAGTATTTT
CAIRREWLADSTDTQYF
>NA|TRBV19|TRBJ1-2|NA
TGTGCCAGTAGTTCCACCGGGTCTTACGGCGATGGCTACACCTTC
CASSSTGSYGDGYTF
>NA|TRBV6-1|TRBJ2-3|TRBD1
TGTGCCAGCAGTAGATCAGGGACAGGGGGAGGTACGCAGTATTTT
CASSRSGTGGGTQYF
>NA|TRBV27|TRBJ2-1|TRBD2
TGTGCCAGCAGTGATCGGGAGGGCCGGCTTAGTGAGCAGTTCTTC
CASSDREGRLSEQFF
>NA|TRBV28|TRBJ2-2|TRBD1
TGTGCCAGCAGTTTATTTACAGGGGTCCCGAACACCGGGGAGCTGTTTTTT
CASSLFTGVPNTGELFF
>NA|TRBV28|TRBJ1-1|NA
TGTGCCAGCAGTTCCCGGGGAGGGCGTTCGGGAAACACTGAAGCTTTCTTT
CASSSRGGRSGNTEAFF